This T cell receptor (beta chain) derives from a study of shared clonotypes between healthy human individuals. Study results and limitations: Approximately 4.9% of naive CD4 clonotypes were shared across several donors. The study generally estimated greater richness for naive than memory subsets.

This CDR3 spans 16 amino acids. Germline lookup yields CDR1 SGHVS and CDR2 FNYEAQ. Trimming removed 1 base from V and 1 base from J, with 10 bases in between. Naive CD8 populations comprised CD45RO-negative cells positively selected for CCR7, excluding terminally differentiated effector memory CD45RA+ cells. Samples underwent the assay at deep level. Data came from immunoSEQ multiplex PCR; TCRdb stores just in-frame clones and leaves some out. In the table there are millions of clones, about 92% of which are singletons. As regards this clone: Its antigen remains unknown.

What was sequenced was naive CD8+ T cells from PBMCs. This receptor was obtained from a man between 18 and 35 years old in good health. Some clones in this sample may be carry-over from other donors' samples. The gene calls are TRBV7-6 and TRBJ2-2, with D possibly TRBD2 on 5 matching bases. The CDR3 is CASSLVYGGNTGELFF. CDR3 in DNA: TGTGCCAGCAGCTTAGTGTACGGAGGGAACACCGGGGAGCTGTTTTTT.